This is a list of T cell receptor beta chains from one sample in a study of shared clonotypes between healthy human individuals. Assay: immunoSEQ multiplex PCR; the TCRdb copy retains only in-frame clones and omits some. The sample shows hundreds of thousands of clones, roughly four fifths of them seen only once. Material: PBMCs. The receptor source for this set is a woman aged 35 to 49 in good health. Some clones in this sample may be carry-over from other donors' samples. Both conserved end residues are part of each CDR3. The order of the fields is J gene, clone size, CDR3 length, V gene, D gene, CDR3 DNA, CDR3 protein. The D gene is left open where the match is weak. Size is stated for part of the rows, as once, few or many counts, or as a class when the clone is expanded.

TRBJ2-7 | - | 12 | TRBV10-3 | - | TGTGCCATCAGTGAGCGAGGGTTCGAGCAGTACTTC | CAISERGFEQYF
TRBJ2-5 | - | 16 | TRBV7-2 | TRBD1 | TGTGCCAGCAGCCCAACTAGGGGACAGCCTCAAGAGACCCAGTACTTC | CASSPTRGQPQETQYF
TRBJ2-1 | - | 14 | TRBV10-1 | - | TGCGCCAGCAGTCCCCTCGATGGGCCCTCCGCTCAGTTCTTC | CASSPLDGPSAQFF
TRBJ2-3 | once | 14 | TRBV5-4 | - | TGTGCCAGCAGCTTGGGGGGGCGGGCAGATACGCAGTATTTT | CASSLGGRADTQYF
TRBJ2-7 | - | 15 | TRBV7-9 | TRBD1 | TGTGCCAGCAGCGCTCGACAGGGTAGCTCCTACGAGCAGTACTTC | CASSARQGSSYEQYF
TRBJ1-1 | - | 14 | TRBV18 | - | TGTGCCAGCTCACCACAGGGAAGGAACACTGAAGCTTTCTTT | CASSPQGRNTEAFF
TRBJ1-5 | - | 15 | TRBV19 | TRBD1 | TGTGCCAGTAGTATTCCTGGACAGGGGGTTCAGCCCCAGCATTTT | CASSIPGQGVQPQHF
TRBJ2-1 | - | 15 | TRBV14 | - | TGTGCCAGCAGCCATTCCGGGACGTTGAACAATGAGCAGTTCTTC | CASSHSGTLNNEQFF
TRBJ2-7 | - | 12 | TRBV13 | - | TGTGCCAGCAGCTTATCTGTCCCCGAGCAGTACTTC | CASSLSVPEQYF
TRBJ2-5 | - | 15 | TRBV13 | - | TGTGCCAGCAGCCCATGGACGTCTAGAGGGGAGACCCAGTACTTC | CASSPWTSRGETQYF
TRBJ1-1 | - | 13 | TRBV7-8 | - | TGTGCCAGCAGCTTAGGGTTGGACACTGAAGCTTTCTTT | CASSLGLDTEAFF
TRBJ2-7 | - | 17 | TRBV10-3 | TRBD1 | TGTGCCAGCAAAGACCAGATAGAGGAGAGGGGGCGTCGCGAGCAGTACTTC | CASKDQIEERGRREQYF
TRBJ1-2 | - | 17 | TRBV12-2 | - | TGTGCAAGTCGCTTGGCAGAAGTTACAGGGTCCGTGGATGGCTACACCTTC | CASRLAEVTGSVDGYTF
TRBJ2-2 | - | 13 | TRBV2 | - | TGTGCCAGCTCTACCGCGAACACCGGGGAGCTGTTTTTT | CASSTANTGELFF
TRBJ2-1 | few | 17 | TRBV10-2 | TRBD2 | TGCGCCAGCAGTGCCCTATATAGCGGGAGTAACTACAATGAGCAGTTCTTC | CASSALYSGSNYNEQFF
TRBJ2-1 | few | 17 | TRBV7-3 | TRBD2 | TGTGCCAGCAGCACTAATGGGACTAGCGGGAAACTGTGGGAGCAGTTCTTC | CASSTNGTSGKLWEQFF
TRBJ2-7 | - | 13 | TRBV7-2 | - | TGTGCCAGCACCCCGGGACTGGGAGCCGAGCAGTACTTC | CASTPGLGAEQYF
TRBJ2-1 | - | 19 | TRBV7-9 | TRBD2 | TGTGCCAGCAGCCAGGGGTTGGGGTCGACTAGCGGCCCCTACAATGAGCAGTTCTTC | CASSQGLGSTSGPYNEQFF
TRBJ1-1 | - | 13 | TRBV7-9 | - | TGTGCCAGCAGGGGGGGAGGGAACACTGAAGCTTTCTTT | CASRGGGNTEAFF
TRBJ2-1 | - | 16 | TRBV28 | TRBD2 | TGTGCCAGCAGCTCCCGGGGGGGGACTTATGACAATGAGCAGTTCTTC | CASSSRGGTYDNEQFF
TRBJ2-7 | - | 16 | TRBV10-3 | TRBD2 | TGTGCCATCAGTGGGCTAGGGACTAGCGGAGATTACGAGCAGTACTTC | CAISGLGTSGDYEQYF
TRBJ2-7 | few | 15 | TRBV5-1 | - | TGCGCCAGCAGCTTGTATCCCGACACGACCTACGAGCAGTACTTC | CASSLYPDTTYEQYF
TRBJ1-1 | few | 13 | TRBV28 | - | TGTGCCTATTCCCGGGGACCTAACACTGAAGCTTTCTTT | CAYSRGPNTEAFF
TRBJ2-7 | few | 14 | TRBV5-1 | TRBD2 | TGCGCCAGCAGCCTCCCGGGACTAGCAAACGAGCAGTACTTC | CASSLPGLANEQYF
TRBJ1-1 | - | 14 | TRBV5-1 | - | TGCGCCAGCAGCCCGTACGGAGCTGAAGAGTGGGCTTTCTTT | CASSPYGAEEWAFF
TRBJ2-7 | - | 13 | TRBV9 | TRBD2 | TGTGCCAGCAGCGTAGGGCTAGCGGGGGAGCAGTACTTC | CASSVGLAGEQYF
TRBJ2-3 | few | 16 | TRBV29-1 | TRBD2 | TGCAGCGTGGGGGGGACTAGCGGGAGGGCCGAAGATACGCAGTATTTT | CSVGGTSGRAEDTQYF
TRBJ2-3 | - | 16 | TRBV4-2 | - | TGTGCCAGCAGCCAAGAGGAAGGGGTGGGGTCTGATACGCAGTATTTT | CASSQEEGVGSDTQYF
TRBJ2-1 | - | 13 | TRBV30 | - | TGTGCCTTCCGGGAGAGCTCCTACAATGAGCAGTTCTTC | CAFRESSYNEQFF
TRBJ2-1 | - | 15 | TRBV19 | TRBD2 | TGTGCCAGTAGTATATCGGCTAGCGGGTACAATGAGCAGTTCTTC | CASSISASGYNEQFF
TRBJ2-1 | - | 16 | TRBV5-1 | TRBD2 | TGCGCCAGCAGCGCGCCCTTACTAGCGGGAGCCAATGAGCAGTTCTTC | CASSAPLLAGANEQFF
TRBJ2-7 | - | 15 | TRBV5-1 | - | TGCGCCAGCAGCCAAGACGGGACATATTACCCCGAGCAGTACTTC | CASSQDGTYYPEQYF
TRBJ2-4 | - | 16 | TRBV27 | TRBD1 | TGTGCCAGCAGTACAAGGACAGGCCTAGCCAAAAACATTCAGTACTTC | CASSTRTGLAKNIQYF
TRBJ2-3 | - | 15 | TRBV2 | - | TGTGCCAGCAGTGAACAAAGCGTTAGCACAGATACGCAGTATTTT | CASSEQSVSTDTQYF
TRBJ1-4 | - | 14 | TRBV18 | - | TGTGCCAGCTCATCAGGATGGGGTAGCGAAAAACTGTTTTTT | CASSSGWGSEKLFF
TRBJ1-4 | - | 12 | TRBV6-6 | - | TGTGCCAGCGGTCGGCTTAATGAAAAACTGTTTTTT | CASGRLNEKLFF
TRBJ2-2 | - | 14 | TRBV6-5 | - | TGTGCCAGCAGTTACTCGGAAGGGACCGGGGAGCTGTTTTTT | CASSYSEGTGELFF
TRBJ2-2 | - | 15 | TRBV4-1 | - | TGCGCCAGCAGCCAAGAGAGGGGCAGAACCGGGGAGCTGTTTTTT | CASSQERGRTGELFF
TRBJ2-1 | - | 17 | TRBV11-3 | TRBD2 | TGTGCCAGCAGCTTAGGGGTAGCGGGAACTAAAAACAATGAGCAGTTCTTC | CASSLGVAGTKNNEQFF
TRBJ2-1 | - | 14 | TRBV18 | TRBD2 | TGTGCCAGCTCTCCCTCTAGCGGCTACAATGAGCAGTTCTTC | CASSPSSGYNEQFF
TRBJ2-4 | few | 14 | TRBV28 | - | TGTGCCAGCACCACCCCTGGGGGCGTTGGCATTCAGTACTTC | CASTTPGGVGIQYF
TRBJ2-1 | - | 11 | TRBV20-1 | - | TGCAGGGCCGCCAGGCAGAATGAGCAGTTCTTC | CRAARQNEQFF
TRBJ2-2 | - | 12 | TRBV2 | - | TGTGCCAGCAGTGTCGGGACCGGGGAGCTGTTTTTT | CASSVGTGELFF
TRBJ2-7 | - | 13 | TRBV7-9 | TRBD1 | TGTGCCGGCAGCCCAGACAGGGCCTACGAGCAGTACTTC | CAGSPDRAYEQYF
TRBJ2-5 | - | 12 | TRBV5-4 | - | TGTGCCAGCAGCTTGGAGGGGGAGACCCAGTACTTC | CASSLEGETQYF
TRBJ1-1 | - | 15 | TRBV11-3 | TRBD1 | TGTGCCAGCAGCTTAGAAGGACAGGGGGGCACTGAAGCTTTCTTT | CASSLEGQGGTEAFF
TRBJ1-4 | few | 14 | TRBV4-1 | - | TGCGCCAGCAGCCAGACACAGGCGGATGAAAAACTGTTTTTT | CASSQTQADEKLFF
TRBJ2-7 | - | 14 | TRBV28 | TRBD1 | TGTGCCAGCAGAAAGGACAGGGCGGCCTACGAGCAGTACTTC | CASRKDRAAYEQYF
TRBJ2-7 | - | 16 | TRBV30 | TRBD2 | TGTGCCTGGACCTACCTGGGGACTAGCGGAGTATACGAGCAGTACTTC | CAWTYLGTSGVYEQYF
TRBJ2-2 | - | 20 | TRBV28 | TRBD2 | TGTGCCAGCAGCCTTCGACCGGGACTAGCGGGAGTTGGGAACACCGGGGAGCTGTTTTTT | CASSLRPGLAGVGNTGELFF